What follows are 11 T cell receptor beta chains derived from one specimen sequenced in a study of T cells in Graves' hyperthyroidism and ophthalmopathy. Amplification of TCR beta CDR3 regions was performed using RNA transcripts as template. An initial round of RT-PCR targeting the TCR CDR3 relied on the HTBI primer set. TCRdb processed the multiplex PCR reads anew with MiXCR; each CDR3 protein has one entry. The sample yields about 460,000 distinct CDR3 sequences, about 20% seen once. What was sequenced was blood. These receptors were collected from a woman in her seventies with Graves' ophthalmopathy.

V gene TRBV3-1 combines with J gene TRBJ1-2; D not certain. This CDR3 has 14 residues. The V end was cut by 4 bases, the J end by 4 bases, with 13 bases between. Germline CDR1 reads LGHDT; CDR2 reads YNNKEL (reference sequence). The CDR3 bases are TGTGCCAGCAGCCGACTCAGCGCCGCCTATGGCTACACCTTC. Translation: CASSRLSAAYGYTF.

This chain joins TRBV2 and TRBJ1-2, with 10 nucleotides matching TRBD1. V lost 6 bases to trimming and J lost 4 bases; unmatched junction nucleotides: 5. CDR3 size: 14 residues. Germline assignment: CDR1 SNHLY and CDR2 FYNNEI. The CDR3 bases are TGTGCCAGCAGAGGGACAGGGGTTACCTATGGCTACACCTTC. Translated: CASRGTGVTYGYTF.

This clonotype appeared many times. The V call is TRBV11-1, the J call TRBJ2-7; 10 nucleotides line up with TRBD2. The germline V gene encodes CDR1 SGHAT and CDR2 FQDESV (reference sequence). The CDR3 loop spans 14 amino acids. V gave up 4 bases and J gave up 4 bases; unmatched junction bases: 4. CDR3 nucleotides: TGTGCCAGCAGCTCAAGCGGGAGGGCGTACGAGCAGTACTTC. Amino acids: CASSSSGRAYEQYF.

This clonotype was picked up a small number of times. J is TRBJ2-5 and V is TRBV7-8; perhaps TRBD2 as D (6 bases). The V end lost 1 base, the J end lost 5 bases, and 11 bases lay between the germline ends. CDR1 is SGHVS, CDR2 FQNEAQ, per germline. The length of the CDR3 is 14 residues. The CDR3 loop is CASSLGRGAETQYF. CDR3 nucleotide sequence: TGTGCCAGCAGCTTAGGGAGGGGCGCGGAGACCCAGTACTTC.

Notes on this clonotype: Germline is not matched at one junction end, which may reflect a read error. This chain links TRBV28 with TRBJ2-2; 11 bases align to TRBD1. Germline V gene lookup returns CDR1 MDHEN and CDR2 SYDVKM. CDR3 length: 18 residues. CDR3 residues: CACSIRWTGGANTGELFF. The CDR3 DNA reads TGTGCCTGCAGCATTCGGTGGACAGGGGGCGCGAACACCGGGGAGCTGTTTTTT.

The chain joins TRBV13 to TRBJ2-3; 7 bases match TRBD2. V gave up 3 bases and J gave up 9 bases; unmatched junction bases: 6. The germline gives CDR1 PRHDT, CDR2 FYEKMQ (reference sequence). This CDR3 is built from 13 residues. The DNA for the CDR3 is TGTGCCAGCAGCTTCCGCGGGAGAAGGACGCAGTATTTT. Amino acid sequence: CASSFRGRRTQYF. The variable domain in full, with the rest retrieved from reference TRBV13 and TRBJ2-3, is AAGVIQSPRHLIKEKRETATLKCYPIPRHDTVYWYQQGPGQDPQFLISFYEKMQSDKGSIPDRFSAQQFSDYHSELNMSSLELGDSALYFCASSFRGRRTQYFGPGTRLTVL.

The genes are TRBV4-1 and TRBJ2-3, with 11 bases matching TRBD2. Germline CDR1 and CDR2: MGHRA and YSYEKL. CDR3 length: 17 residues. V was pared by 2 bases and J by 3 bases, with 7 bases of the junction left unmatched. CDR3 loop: CASSQQLAGVGTDTQYF. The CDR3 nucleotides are TGCGCCAGCAGCCAACAACTAGCGGGAGTGGGGACAGATACGCAGTATTTT.

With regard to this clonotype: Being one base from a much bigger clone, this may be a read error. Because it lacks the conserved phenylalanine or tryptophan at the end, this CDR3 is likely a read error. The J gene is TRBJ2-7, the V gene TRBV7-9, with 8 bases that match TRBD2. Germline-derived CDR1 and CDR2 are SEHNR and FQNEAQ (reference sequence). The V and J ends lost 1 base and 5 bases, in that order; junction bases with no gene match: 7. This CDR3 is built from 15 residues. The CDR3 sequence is CASSLDGRAYNEQYL. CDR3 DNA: TGTGCCAGCAGCTTAGACGGGAGGGCCTATAACGAGCAGTACCTC.

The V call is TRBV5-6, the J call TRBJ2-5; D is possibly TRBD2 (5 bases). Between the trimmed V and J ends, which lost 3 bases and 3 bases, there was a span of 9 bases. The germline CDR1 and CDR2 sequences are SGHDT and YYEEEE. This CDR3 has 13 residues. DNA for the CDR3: TGTGCCAGCAGCTCACTACTAGAAGAGACCCAGTACTTC. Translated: CASSSLLEETQYF.

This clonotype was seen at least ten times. The CDR3 here is CASSLAVLGSDEQFF. The CDR3 bases are TGTGCCAGCAGCTTAGCTGTGCTGGGGTCCGATGAGCAGTTCTTC. The chain combines TRBV7-8 with TRBJ2-1; D gene unclear. This CDR3 has 15 residues. Trimming took off 0 bases at V and 8 bases at J, with 14 bases between the two ends. Germline assignment: CDR1 SGHVS and CDR2 FQNEAQ.

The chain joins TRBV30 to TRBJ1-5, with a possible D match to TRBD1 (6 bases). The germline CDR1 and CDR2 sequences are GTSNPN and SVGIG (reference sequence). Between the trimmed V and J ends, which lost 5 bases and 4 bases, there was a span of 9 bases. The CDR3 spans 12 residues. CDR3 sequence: CAWETGNQPQHF. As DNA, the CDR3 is TGTGCCTGGGAAACAGGGAATCAGCCCCAGCATTTT.